This T cell receptor (beta chain) was sequenced during a study of regulatory T cells in long-lasting Graves disease. The CDR3 contains 13 residues. The J segment lost 3 bases and the V segment lost 6 bases, leaving 6 bases of the junction unmatched. CDR1 and CDR2 (germline): SQVTM, ANQGSEA. Arm-PCR of CDR3 regions and iRepertoire HTBI primers were the basis on which TCR beta libraries were built. TCRdb reprocessed the multiplex PCR reads via MiXCR and lists one record per CDR3 protein. In the table there are approximately 350,000 distinct CDR3 sequences, roughly 12% of which are singletons. Time point denoted: newly diagnosed GD, antithyroid drugs for less than 3 months. RNA isolated from PBMCs was used to make the TCR library. Patients met American Thyroid Association criteria for Graves' disease. This clonotype was counted ten times or more. This sample was shared with a second study, whose subject was T cells in Graves' hyperthyroidism and ophthalmopathy.

The sample was peripheral blood mononuclear cells (PBMCs), taken at new diagnosis, from a patient treated with antithyroid drugs. The receptor was derived from a woman aged 18-35 years with Graves disease. The chain uses TRBV29-1 and TRBJ1-1, with 8 bases that match TRBD1. The CDR3 DNA follows: TGCAGCGTAGACAGGGGCGGATACACTGAAGCTTTCTTT. It encodes CSVDRGGYTEAFF.